The 15 T cell receptor beta chains below come from one sample, sequenced in a study of T cells in women clearing cervical HPV infection. Here immunoSEQ multiplex PCR was the method, and the copy in TCRdb shows in-frame clones only, minus some. Seen in this sample are about 31,000 clones; the ten most common clones hold 7.5% to 9.5%. The sample taken for sequencing was blood buffy coat. These receptors originate from a woman aged 18 to 75 with a cervical HPV16 infection that either progressed to CIN3+ or cleared (not recorded which).

Regarding this clone: The read comes to an end 3 residues before the CDR3 does, leaving the germline J gene to fill in the end. V is TRBV2 and J is TRBJ2-3; a weak D match, TRBD1 (5 bases). Germline loops: CDR1 SNHLY, CDR2 FYNNEI. CDR3 length: 13 residues. This CDR3 reads CASSIDSQETQYF. The covered CDR3 bases are TGTGCCAGCAGTATTGACAGCCAAGAGACG.

Concerning this clone itself: The read gets to within 3 residues of the CDR3 end, and the germline J gene fills in the rest. V is TRBV11-3 and J is TRBJ2-7; 9 positions agree with TRBD1. CDR3 length: 13 residues. Trimming removed 4 bases from V and 4 bases from J; junction bases left unmatched: 2. From germline, CDR1 is SGHNT and CDR2 YENEEA. The CDR3 region is CASSSQGAYEQYF. The sequenced part of the CDR3 DNA is TGTGCCAGCAGCTCACAGGGGGCATACGAG.

Details on this clone: Coverage ceases 3 residues before the CDR3 finishes, and the germline J gene fills in the end. J is TRBJ2-3 and V is TRBV20-1; the match to TRBD2 covers 9 bases. This CDR3 is built from 14 residues. Germline V gene lookup returns CDR1 DFQATT and CDR2 SNEGSKA (reference sequence). J gave up 6 bases and V 4 bases, and 8 bases lay outside the gene matches. Incomplete CDR3 DNA: TGCAGTGCTAAATTGGGCGGGAGGGGGGATACG. Translated, it gives CSAKLGGRGDT. The CDR3 as a whole reads CSAKLGGRGDTQYF.

A note on this clone: The sequenced fragment ends 3 residues before the CDR3 boundary, so the rest is inferred from the germline J gene. This chain connects TRBV10-2 to TRBJ2-4; 8 bases are a match to TRBD2. Germline CDR1 and CDR2: WSHSY and SAAADI. CDR3 length: 13 amino acids. The chain's CDR3 is CASKTGGVETQYF. The part of the CDR3 DNA that was read is TGCGCCAGCAAAACGGGAGGGGTGGAGACT.

To note about this clone: The read stops 3 residues short of the end of the CDR3; the missing end is completed from the germline J gene. The genes are TRBV7-9 and TRBJ1-2, with 7 bases that match TRBD1. The CDR3 consists of 13 residues. Germline assignment: CDR1 SEHNR and CDR2 FQNEAQ (reference sequence). V trimming: 3 bases; J trimming: 4 bases; junction bases outside the gene matches: 2. The CDR3 reads CASSLAGGYGYTF. Partial CDR3 DNA: TGTGCCAGCAGCTTGGCAGGGGGCTATGGC.

Details on this clone: The read ends 3 residues before the CDR3 terminus; that terminus is restored from the germline J gene. This chain uses TRBV6-1 with TRBJ2-1; tentative D call: TRBD2 (6 bases). Trimming cost V 1 base and J 1 base, with 14 bases left between them. This CDR3 has 17 residues. Germline-derived CDR1 and CDR2 are MNHNS and SASEGT. CDR3 amino acids: CASSEVASVISYNEQFF. Incomplete CDR3 DNA: TGTGCCAGCAGTGAAGTGGCTAGCGTAATTTCCTACAATGAG.

Worth noting for this clone: The read is 3 residues too short to cover the CDR3 end, so that end is filled in from the germline J gene. This sequence joins TRBV2 and TRBJ1-5; weak D call: TRBD1 (6 bases). Looked up from germline, CDR1 is SNHLY and CDR2 is FYNNEI. Trimming left V 5 bases short and J 0 bases short, with 11 bases between. The CDR3 sequence is 15 residues long. The sequenced CDR3 bases are TGTGCCAGCAGTTTCAGACAGGATAGCAATCAGCCC. The encoded protein is CASSFRQDSNQP. From start to end, the CDR3 is CASSFRQDSNQPQHF.

As to this clone: The read terminates 3 residues ahead of where the CDR3 ends, so the germline J gene completes it. This chain connects TRBV18 to TRBJ2-1, with 8 bases that match TRBD1. This CDR3 has 15 residues. The germline gives CDR1 KGHSH, CDR2 LQKENI. The V segment lost 3 bases and the J segment 7 bases; nucleotides outside the gene matches: 8. The sequenced CDR3 bases are TGTGCCAGCTCACCCGACAGGGGTCGCCAAAATGAG. This encodes CASSPDRGRQNE. In full, the CDR3 reads CASSPDRGRQNEQFF.

The covered CDR3 bases are TGCGCCAGCAGCTCAGACACGAATAATGAAAAG. It specifies CASSSDTNNEK. The CDR3 reads in full as CASSSDTNNEKLFF. The chain recombines TRBV5-1 with TRBJ2-2; D is uncertain. The CDR3 end is not reached by the read, which stops 3 residues before it; the germline J gene fills it in. Germline V CDR1 and CDR2: SGHRS, YFSETQ. The CDR3 sequence is 14 residues long.

Regarding this clone: The read gets to within 3 residues of the CDR3 end, and the germline J gene fills in the rest. V is TRBV20-1 and J is TRBJ2-5, with 11 bases aligning to TRBD2. Per germline, CDR1 DFQATT and CDR2 SNEGSKA (reference sequence). The CDR3 has 19 residues. Losses at the gene ends were 1 base for V and 2 bases for J; bases not matched to a gene: 15. The CDR3 bases that were read are TGCAGTGCTAGAGTTATCCACCCGGAGACTAGCGGGAATCAAGAGACC. Amino acids: CSARVIHPETSGNQET. The entire CDR3 reads CSARVIHPETSGNQETQYF.

This clone is medium-sized by frequency. The read falls 3 residues short of the CDR3 end, and the missing part is taken from the germline J gene. The chain couples TRBV5-5 to TRBJ2-5; the match to TRBD2 covers 9 bases. This CDR3 region has 15 residues. Trimming cost V 2 bases and J 1 base; bases outside gene matches: 3. Per the germline V gene, CDR1 is SGHKS and CDR2 is YYEKEE (reference sequence). CDR3 protein: CASSLVAGVQETQYF. The part of the CDR3 DNA that was read is TGTGCCAGCAGCTTAGTAGCGGGGGTCCAAGAGACC.

A remark on this clone: Read sequence stops 3 residues before the CDR3 end, and the germline J gene provides the missing end. The chain employs TRBV18 and TRBJ1-4; the D is unclear. The CDR3 has 15 residues. Germline CDR1 KGHSH, CDR2 LQKENI. Trimming took 6 bases from V and 5 from J, leaving 16 bases between them. Partial CDR3 DNA: TGTGCCAGCTCGCCCGTCAGTGGGCGCAATGAAAAA. Translating gives CASSPVSGRNEK. The full CDR3 protein reads CASSPVSGRNEKLFF.

A remark on this clone: Read data end 3 residues before the CDR3 end; the end is taken from the germline J gene. The chain couples TRBV23-1 to TRBJ1-5; D unresolved. TRBV23-1 is assigned to the ORF class and has an uncertain function. Trimming took 1 base from V and 6 from J, leaving 13 bases between them. The CDR3 has 15 residues. CDR3 in amino acids: CASSQWPLFVQPQHF. CDR3 bases read: TGCGCCAGCAGTCAATGGCCCCTTTTTGTTCAGCCC.

As to this clone: The CDR3 end lies 3 residues beyond the end of the read and is filled in from the germline J gene. The chain employs TRBV30 and TRBJ2-7; 7 bases fit TRBD2. This CDR3 region has 13 residues. V lost 2 bases to trimming and J lost 6 bases; unmatched junction nucleotides: 7. CDR1 is GTSNPN and CDR2 is SVGIG in the germline V gene (reference sequence). The DNA read from the CDR3 is TGTGCCTGGAGTCCGCTAGCGGCGGGCGAG. This sequence encodes CAWSPLAAGE. The whole CDR3 protein reads CAWSPLAAGEQYF. Looking up the rest from reference TRBV30 and TRBJ2-7 gives the full variable domain: SQTIHQWPATLVQPVGSPLSLECTVEGTSNPNLYWYRQAAGRGLQLLFYSVGIGQISSEVPQNLSASRPQDRQFILSSKKLLLSDSGFYLCAWSPLAAGEQYFGPGTRLTVT.

As to this clone: One end of the junction varies from germline; a read error may be responsible. The DNA ends 3 residues before the CDR3 does, and the rest of the CDR3 is filled in from the germline J gene. The chain joins TRBV18 to TRBJ2-2; perhaps TRBD2 as D (5 bases). In germline, CDR1 is KGHSH, CDR2 LQKENI. This CDR3 contains 15 residues. The CDR3 sequence is CAISPEWSGTGELFF. The DNA read from the CDR3 is TGTGCCATCTCACCTGAGTGGAGCGGCACCGGGGAG.